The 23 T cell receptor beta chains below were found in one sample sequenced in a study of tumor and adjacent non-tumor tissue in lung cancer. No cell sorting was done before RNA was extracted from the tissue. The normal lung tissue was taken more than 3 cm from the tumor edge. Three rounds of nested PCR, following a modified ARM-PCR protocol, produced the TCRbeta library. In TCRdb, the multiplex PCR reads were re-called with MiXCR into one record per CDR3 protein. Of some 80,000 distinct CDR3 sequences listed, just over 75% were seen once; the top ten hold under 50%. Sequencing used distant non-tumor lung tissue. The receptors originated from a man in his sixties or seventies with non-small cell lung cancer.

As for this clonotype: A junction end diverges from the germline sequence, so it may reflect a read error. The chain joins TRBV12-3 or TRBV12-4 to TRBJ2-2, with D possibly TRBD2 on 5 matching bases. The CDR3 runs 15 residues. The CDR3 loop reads CASSPQHGNTGELFF. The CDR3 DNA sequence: TGTGCCAGCAGTCCCCAACACGGGAACACCGGGGAGTTGTTTTTT.

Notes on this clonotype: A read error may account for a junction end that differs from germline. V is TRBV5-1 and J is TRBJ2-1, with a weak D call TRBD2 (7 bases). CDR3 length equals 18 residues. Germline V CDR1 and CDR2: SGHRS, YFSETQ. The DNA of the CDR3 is TGCGCCAGCAGCGCCCAGAGGGGGGGGTCTCCACGGGCCAATGAGCGGTTATTC. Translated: CASSAQRGGSPRANERLF.

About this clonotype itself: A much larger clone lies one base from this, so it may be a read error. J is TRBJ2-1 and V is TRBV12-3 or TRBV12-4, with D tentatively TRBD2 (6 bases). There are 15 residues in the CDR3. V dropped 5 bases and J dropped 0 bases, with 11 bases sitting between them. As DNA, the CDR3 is TGTGCCAGCAGTCAAGCGGGTGGCTCCTACAATGAGCAGTTCTTC. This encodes CASSQAGGSYNEQFF.

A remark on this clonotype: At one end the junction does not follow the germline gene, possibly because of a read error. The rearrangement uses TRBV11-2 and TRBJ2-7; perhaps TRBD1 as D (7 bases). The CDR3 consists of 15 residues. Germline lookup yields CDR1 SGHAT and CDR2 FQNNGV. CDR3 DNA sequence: TGTGCGAGCAGTTTAGACCAGGGGGGCAGGTACGAGCAGCACTTC. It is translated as CASSLDQGGRYEQHF.

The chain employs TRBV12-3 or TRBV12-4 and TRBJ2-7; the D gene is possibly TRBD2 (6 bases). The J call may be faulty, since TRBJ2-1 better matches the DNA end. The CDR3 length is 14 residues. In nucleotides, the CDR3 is TGTGCCAGCAGTTTCCTGACACTCGGGAGCGAGCAGTTCTTC. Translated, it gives CASSFLTLGSEQFF.

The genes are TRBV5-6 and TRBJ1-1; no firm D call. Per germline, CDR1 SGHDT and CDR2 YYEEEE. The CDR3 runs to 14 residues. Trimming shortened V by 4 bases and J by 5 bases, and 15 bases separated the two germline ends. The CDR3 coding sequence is TGTGCCAGCAGCATGGCGCTAATAGGGACTGAAGCTTTCTTT. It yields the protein CASSMALIGTEAFF.

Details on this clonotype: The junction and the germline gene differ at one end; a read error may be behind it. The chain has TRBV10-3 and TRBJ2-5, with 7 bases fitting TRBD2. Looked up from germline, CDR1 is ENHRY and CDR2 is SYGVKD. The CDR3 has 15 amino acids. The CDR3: CVISEFTAGPETQYF. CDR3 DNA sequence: TGTGTCATCAGTGAGTTCACAGCGGGACCAGAGACCCAGTACTTC.

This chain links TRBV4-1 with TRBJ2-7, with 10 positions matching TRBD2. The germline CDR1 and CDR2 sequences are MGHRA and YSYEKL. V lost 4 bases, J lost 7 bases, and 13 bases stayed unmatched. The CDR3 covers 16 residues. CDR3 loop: CASSRTLAGDGEEQYF. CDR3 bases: TGCGCCAGCAGCCGGACGCTAGCGGGAGATGGGGAAGAGCAGTACTTC.

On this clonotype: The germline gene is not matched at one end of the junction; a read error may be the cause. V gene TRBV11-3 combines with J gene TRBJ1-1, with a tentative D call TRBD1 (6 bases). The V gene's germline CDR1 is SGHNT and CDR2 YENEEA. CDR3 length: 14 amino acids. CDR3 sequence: CVSTLTGAFTESFF. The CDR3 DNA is TGTGTCAGCACGCTGACGGGGGCGTTCACTGAATCTTTCTTT.

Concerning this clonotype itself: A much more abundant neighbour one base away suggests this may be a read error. Here the CDR3 DNA reads TGCAGTGCTAGAGCTGGAGAGGGGGAGGGTGGCTACACCTTC. The encoded protein is CSARAGEGEGGYTF. The chain couples TRBV20-1 to TRBJ1-2, with D tentatively TRBD1 (6 bases). The V end was cut by 1 base, the J end by 7 bases, with 16 bases between. CDR1 and CDR2 (germline): DFQATT, SNEGSKA (reference sequence). The CDR3 is made up of 14 amino acids.

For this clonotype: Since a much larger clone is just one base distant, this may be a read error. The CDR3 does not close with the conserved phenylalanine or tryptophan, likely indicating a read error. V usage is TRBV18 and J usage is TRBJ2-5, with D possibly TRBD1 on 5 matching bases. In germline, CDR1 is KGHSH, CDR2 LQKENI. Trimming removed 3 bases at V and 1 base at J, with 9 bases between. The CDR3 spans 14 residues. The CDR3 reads CASSPQGIQETQYL. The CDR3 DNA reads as TGTGCCAGCTCACCCCAGGGCATCCAAGAGACCCAGTACCTC.

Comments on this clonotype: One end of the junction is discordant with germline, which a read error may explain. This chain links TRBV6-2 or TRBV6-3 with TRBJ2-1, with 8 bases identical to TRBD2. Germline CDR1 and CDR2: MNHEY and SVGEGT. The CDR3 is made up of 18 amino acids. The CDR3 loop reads CASSYGIGLALSYNEQLF. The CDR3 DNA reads TGTGCCAGCAGTTACGGCATAGGACTAGCATTATCCTACAATGAGCAGCTCTTC.

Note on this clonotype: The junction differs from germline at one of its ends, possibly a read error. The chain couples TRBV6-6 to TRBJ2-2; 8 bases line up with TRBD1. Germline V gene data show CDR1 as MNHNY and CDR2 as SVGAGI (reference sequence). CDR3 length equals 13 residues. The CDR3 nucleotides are TGTGTCAGCAGAGACAGGGGTACCCGGGAGCTGTTTTTT. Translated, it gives CVSRDRGTRELFF.

The CDR3 bases are TGCAGCGCTAGAGGGGCTATTATGGATGGCTACACCTTC. It specifies CSARGAIMDGYTF. The chain couples TRBV29-1 to TRBJ1-2; possibly TRBD1 for D (5 bases). V lost 7 bases to trimming and J lost 6 bases, with 18 bases between them. This CDR3 has 13 amino acids. Per the germline V gene, CDR1 is SQVTM and CDR2 is ANQGSEA.

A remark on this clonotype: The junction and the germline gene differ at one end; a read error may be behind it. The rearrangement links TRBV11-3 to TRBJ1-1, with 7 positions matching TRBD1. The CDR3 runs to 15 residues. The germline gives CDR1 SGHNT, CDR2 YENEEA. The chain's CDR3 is CASSLSQGGNIEAFF. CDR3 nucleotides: TGTGCGAGCAGCTTAAGCCAGGGGGGAAATATTGAAGCTTTCTTT.

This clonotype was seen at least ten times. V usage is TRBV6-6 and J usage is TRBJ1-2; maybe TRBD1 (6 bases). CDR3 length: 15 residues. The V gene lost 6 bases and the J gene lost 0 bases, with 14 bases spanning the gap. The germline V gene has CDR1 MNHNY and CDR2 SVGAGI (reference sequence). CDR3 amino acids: CASRPFQGPNYGYTF. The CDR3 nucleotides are TGTGCCAGCAGACCATTCCAGGGGCCTAACTATGGCTACACCTTC.

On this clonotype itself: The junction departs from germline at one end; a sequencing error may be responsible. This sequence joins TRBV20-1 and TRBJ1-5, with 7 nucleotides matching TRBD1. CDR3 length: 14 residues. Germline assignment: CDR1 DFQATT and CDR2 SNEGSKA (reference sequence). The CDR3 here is CNSQIPGDSQPQHF. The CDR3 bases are TGCAATTCTCAAATACCCGGGGACAGTCAGCCTCAGCATTTT.

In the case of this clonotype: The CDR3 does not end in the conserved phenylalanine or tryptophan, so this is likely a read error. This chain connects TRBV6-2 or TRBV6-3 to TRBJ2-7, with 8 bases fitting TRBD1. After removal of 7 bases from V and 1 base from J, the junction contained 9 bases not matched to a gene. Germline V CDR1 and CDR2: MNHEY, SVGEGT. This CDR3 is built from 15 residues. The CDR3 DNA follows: TGTGCCAGCAATACTAACACAGGGGGATCCTACGAGCAGTACTTA. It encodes CASNTNTGGSYEQYL.

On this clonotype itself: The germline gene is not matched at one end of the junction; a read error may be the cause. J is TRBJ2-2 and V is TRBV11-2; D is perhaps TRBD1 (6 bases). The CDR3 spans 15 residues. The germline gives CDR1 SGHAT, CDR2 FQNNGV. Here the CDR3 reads CASRYRDLVAGELSF. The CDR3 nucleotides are TGTGCCAGTAGGTACAGGGACCTAGTGGCCGGGGAGCTGTCTTTT. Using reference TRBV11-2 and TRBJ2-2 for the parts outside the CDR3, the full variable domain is EAGVAQSPRYKIIEKRQSVAFWCNPISGHATLYWYQQILGQGPKLLIQFQNNGVVDDSQLPKDRFSAERLKGVDSTLKIQPAKLEDSAVYLCASRYRDLVAGELSFGEGSRLTVL.

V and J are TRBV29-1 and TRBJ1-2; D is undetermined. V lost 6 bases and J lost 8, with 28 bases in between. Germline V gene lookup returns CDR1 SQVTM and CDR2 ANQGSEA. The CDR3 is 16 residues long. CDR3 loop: CSVARTERIGSEGYTF. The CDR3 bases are TGCAGCGTCGCACGAACTGAGAGGATCGGATCGGAAGGCTACACCTTC.

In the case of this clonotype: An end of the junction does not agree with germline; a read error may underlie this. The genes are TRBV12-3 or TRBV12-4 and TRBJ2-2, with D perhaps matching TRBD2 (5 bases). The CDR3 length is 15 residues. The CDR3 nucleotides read TGTGCCAGCAGACCCCAACATGGGAACGTCGGGGAGCCGTTTTTT. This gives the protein CASRPQHGNVGEPFF.

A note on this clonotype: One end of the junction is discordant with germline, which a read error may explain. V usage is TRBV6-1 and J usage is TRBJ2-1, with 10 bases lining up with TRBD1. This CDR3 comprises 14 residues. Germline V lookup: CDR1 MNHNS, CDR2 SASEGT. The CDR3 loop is CASSGTGEMDEQIF. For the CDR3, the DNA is TGTGCCAGTAGTGGGACAGGGGAAATGGATGAGCAGATCTTC.

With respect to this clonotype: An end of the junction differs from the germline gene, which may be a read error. The CDR3 loop reads CASSRVFSGTVWNEQFF. The CDR3 DNA reads TGTGCCAGCAGCCGAGTCTTTAGCGGGACGGTGTGGAATGAGCAGTTCTTC. The chain recombines TRBV4-1 with TRBJ2-1; TRBD2 agrees at 8 bases. Germline CDR1 and CDR2: MGHRA and YSYEKL. This CDR3 is built from 17 residues.